These 31 T cell receptor beta chains were sequenced from one sample in a study of Graves' ophthalmopathy and Graves' hyperthyroidism. Amplified TCR beta CDR3 regions were obtained using RNA transcripts as template. HTBI primers primed a first-round RT-PCR, and a second-round multiplex PCR followed. TCRdb called the multiplex PCR reads again in MiXCR, with one record for every CDR3 protein. The sample contains 300,000 to 400,000 distinct CDR3 sequences, about a sixth of which appear only once. Specimen: peripheral blood. The receptors originated from an adult woman with stable Graves' hyperthyroidism.

Ten or more counts support this clonotype. The V and J genes are TRBV20-1 and TRBJ2-5; D unclear. This CDR3 spans 11 amino acids. Deletions cut 3 bases from V and 5 bases from J, with 7 bases between. CDR1 DFQATT and CDR2 SNEGSKA come from the germline V gene (reference sequence). The CDR3 DNA reads as TGCAGTGCTAGGCCCAGGGAGACCCAGTACTTC. As protein: CSARPRETQYF.

DNA for the CDR3: TGTGCCAGCAGTTTACCCGCGAAAAGGGTCATCTGGAGCAATCAGCCCCAGCATTTT. It encodes CASSLPAKRVIWSNQPQHF. This chain joins TRBV27 and TRBJ1-5, with D unresolved. Germline CDR1 reads MNHEY; CDR2 reads SMNVEV (reference sequence). With 2 bases removed from V and 1 base from J, the gap between germline ends came to 21 bases. The CDR3 covers 19 residues.

This clonotype was counted many times. The genes are TRBV7-2 and TRBJ2-7; D perhaps matches TRBD2 (5 bases). Trimming removed 2 bases from V and 4 bases from J, with 9 bases in between. Per the germline V gene, CDR1 is SGHTA and CDR2 is FQGNSA. CDR3 size: 13 residues. The CDR3 is CASSLWTLYEQYF. As DNA, the CDR3 is TGTGCCAGCAGCTTATGGACTTTGTACGAGCAGTACTTC.

The table lists this clonotype with many counts. Germline and junction disagree at one end, which may indicate a read error. This chain joins TRBV15 and TRBJ2-2; perhaps TRBD1 as D (5 bases). The germline V gene encodes CDR1 LNHNV and CDR2 YYDKDF (reference sequence). The CDR3 is made up of 16 amino acids. DNA for the CDR3: TGTGCCACCAGCAGCTGGGGCGCCTCGAATACCGGGGAGCTGTTTTTT. Translated, it gives CATSSWGASNTGELFF.

A few counts support this clonotype. This chain joins TRBV28 and TRBJ1-2; D not resolved. CDR3 length: 17 residues. V was trimmed by 5 bases and J by 0 bases, leaving 19 bases between them. Germline V gene sequence: CDR1 MDHEN, CDR2 SYDVKM. The CDR3 loop reads CASSPINSREANYGYTF. The CDR3 bases are TGTGCCAGCAGTCCCATAAATTCGAGGGAAGCTAACTATGGCTACACCTTC.

There are many counts of this clonotype. This rearrangement joins TRBV7-2 to TRBJ2-7, with D possibly matching TRBD1 (6 bases). In germline, CDR1 is SGHTA, CDR2 FQGNSA. This CDR3 has 15 amino acids. V was pared by 2 bases and J by 0 bases, with 11 bases between. DNA of the CDR3: TGTGCCAGCAGCTTAAACACGGACAGCTCCTACGAGCAGTACTTC. This gives the protein CASSLNTDSSYEQYF.

The sample holds many counts of this clonotype. The chain couples TRBV6-5 to TRBJ2-2, with D maybe TRBD2 (5 bases). V lost 2 bases to trimming and J lost 7 bases, with 11 bases between them. CDR1 and CDR2 (germline): MNHEY, SVGAGI. The CDR3 has 14 amino acids. The CDR3 loop reads CASSYAEGSGELFF. The CDR3 bases are TGTGCCAGCAGTTACGCCGAAGGGAGCGGGGAGCTGTTTTTT.

This clonotype was seen many times. The J gene is TRBJ2-7, the V gene TRBV7-2; no firm D call. The CDR3 is made up of 13 amino acids. V was shortened by 1 base and J by 3 bases, with 7 bases between the two germline ends. Per the germline V gene, CDR1 is SGHTA and CDR2 is FQGNSA. The CDR3, as DNA: TGTGCCAGCAGCTTAGTAGAGAACTACGAGCAGTACTTC. Translating gives CASSLVENYEQYF.

The chain is built from TRBV27 and TRBJ2-7; no reliable D call. This CDR3 is 13 amino acids long. Trimming stripped 5 bases from V and 3 bases from J, with 11 bases between. CDR1 is MNHEY and CDR2 is SMNVEV in the germline V gene (reference sequence). CDR3 bases: TGTGCCAGCAGTCTTCAGAAAGGCTACGAGCAGTACTTC. Translation: CASSLQKGYEQYF.

This chain connects TRBV4-2 to TRBJ1-6, with 9 positions matching TRBD1. Germline CDR1 reads LGHNA; CDR2 reads YNFKEQ. Trimming removed 0 bases from V and 8 bases from J; junction bases left unmatched: 5. The CDR3 has 16 amino acids. The chain's CDR3 is CASSQDFGTGHSPLHF. CDR3 DNA sequence: TGTGCCAGCAGCCAAGATTTCGGGACAGGGCATTCACCCCTCCACTTT.

The sample holds many counts of this clonotype. The chain couples TRBV28 to TRBJ2-5; 10 bases agree with TRBD1. The CDR3 length is 16 residues. The V segment lost 5 bases and the J segment 4 bases; nucleotides outside the gene matches: 10. Germline V lookup: CDR1 MDHEN, CDR2 SYDVKM. The CDR3 nucleotides are TGTGCCAGCAGTAGCCCCGGGACAGGGGAGGGAGAGACCCAGTACTTC. Its translation: CASSSPGTGEGETQYF.

This clonotype was detected ten times or more. The V gene is TRBV7-9, the J gene TRBJ2-6; the D call may be TRBD1 or TRBD2 (6 bases each). CDR3 length: 16 residues. Trimming took 5 bases from V and 0 from J, leaving 11 bases between them. The germline V gene encodes CDR1 SEHNR and CDR2 FQNEAQ (reference sequence). CDR3 loop: CASSPGGNSGANVLTF. The CDR3 DNA is TGTGCCAGCAGCCCCGGGGGCAACTCTGGGGCCAACGTCCTGACTTTC.

The V gene is TRBV14, the J gene TRBJ2-2, with TRBD2 as a possible D gene (5 bases). The CDR3 covers 17 residues. Germline V gene data show CDR1 as SGHDN and CDR2 as FVKESK. With 4 bases removed from V and 2 bases from J, the gap between germline ends came to 17 bases. The CDR3 is CASSPFRGTRNTGELFF. DNA for the CDR3: TGTGCCAGCAGCCCCTTTCGGGGTACTCGAAACACCGGGGAGCTGTTTTTT.

In this sample, this clonotype turned up a few times. The chain couples TRBV20-1 to TRBJ2-7, with 12 positions matching TRBD1. This CDR3 is built from 16 residues. J gave up 4 bases and V 3 bases, and 10 bases lay outside the gene matches. Germline V lookup: CDR1 DFQATT, CDR2 SNEGSKA (reference sequence). Here the CDR3 DNA reads TGCAGTGCTAGGGACTTCCGGGACAGGGGGCTTTACGAGCAGTACTTC. This sequence encodes CSARDFRDRGLYEQYF.

The J gene is TRBJ2-4, the V gene TRBV7-8; 7 nucleotides line up with TRBD2. In germline, CDR1 is SGHVS, CDR2 FQNEAQ. The CDR3 has 15 amino acids. The J segment lost 6 bases and the V segment lost 4 bases, leaving 9 bases of the junction unmatched. The CDR3 loop reads CASSSSGAGGNIQYF. As DNA, the CDR3 is TGTGCCAGCAGCTCCAGCGGGGCCGGGGGAAACATTCAGTACTTC.

This clonotype has ten or more counts. The chain couples TRBV7-8 to TRBJ1-6, with D perhaps TRBD1 (6 bases). The CDR3 totals 16 residues. Germline lookup yields CDR1 SGHVS and CDR2 FQNEAQ. The germline V and J ends were trimmed by 6 bases and 8 bases, with 20 bases remaining between them. CDR3 nucleotides: TGTGCCAGCAGACCTAAGGGTAGGGGGTTGGATTCACCCCTCCACTTT. It translates to CASRPKGRGLDSPLHF.

CDR3 sequence reads: CATSDTGTAPYEQYF. Here the CDR3 DNA reads TGTGCCACCAGTGACACCGGGACAGCACCTTACGAGCAGTACTTC. This sequence joins TRBV24-1 and TRBJ2-7; 7 bases match TRBD1. CDR1 KGHDR and CDR2 SFDVKD come from the germline V gene. The CDR3 totals 15 residues. Trimming cost V 4 bases and J 4 bases; bases outside gene matches: 9.

This clonotype was detected ten times or more. This chain uses TRBV12-3 or TRBV12-4 with TRBJ2-7, with 7 bases fitting TRBD1. J gave up 6 bases and V 6 bases, and 8 bases lay outside the gene matches. This CDR3 region has 13 residues. CDR3 residues: CASSPGGAGEQYF. The DNA of the CDR3 is TGTGCCAGCAGCCCAGGGGGTGCGGGCGAGCAGTACTTC.

This clonotype was observed many times. The chain links TRBV28 to TRBJ2-7, with D possibly matching TRBD1 (5 bases). The CDR3 spans 15 residues. V dropped 2 bases and J dropped 3 bases, with 14 bases sitting between them. Germline V CDR1 and CDR2: MDHEN, SYDVKM. In DNA form, the CDR3 reads TGTGCCAGCAGTTTAGGTGTAGGGGTAAGCTACGAGCAGTACTTC. It codes for CASSLGVGVSYEQYF. Filled out from reference TRBV28 and TRBJ2-7, the complete variable domain reads DVKVTQSSRYLVKRTGEKVFLECVQDMDHENMFWYRQDPGLGLRLIYFSYDVKMKEKGDIPEGYSVSREKKERFSLILESASTNQTSMYLCASSLGVGVSYEQYFGPGTRLTVT.

A word on this clonotype: Sequence at one end of the junction differs from germline and may be a read error. The gene calls are TRBV10-3 and TRBJ1-1; D gene uncertain. This CDR3 region has 16 residues. CDR1 and CDR2 (germline): ENHRY, SYGVKD. CDR3 in amino acids: CAISESKDRLNSEAFF. CDR3 nucleotides: TGTGCCATCAGTGAGTCTAAAGATCGATTGAACTCTGAAGCTTTCTTT.

This clonotype was counted many times. This chain connects TRBV19 to TRBJ1-1; D might be TRBD1 (6 bases). This CDR3 comprises 16 residues. Per the germline V gene, CDR1 is LNHDA and CDR2 is SQIVND (reference sequence). V lost 6 bases to trimming and J lost 1 base, with 18 bases between them. The CDR3 nucleotides read TGTGCCAGTAGCCCCTCGGGGGACACAGAGAACACTGAAGCTTTCTTT. Residues: CASSPSGDTENTEAFF. The whole variable domain, remainder taken from reference TRBV19 and TRBJ1-1, is DGGITQSPKYLFRKEGQNVTLSCEQNLNHDAMYWYRQDPGQGLRLIYYSQIVNDFQKGDIAEGYSVSREKKESFPLTVTSAQKNPTAFYLCASSPSGDTENTEAFFGQGTRLTVV.

This clonotype came up many times. The CDR3: CSASLGLAGGFTYEQYF. The CDR3 nucleotides are TGCAGTGCTAGTTTAGGCCTAGCGGGAGGTTTTACCTACGAGCAGTACTTC. The rearrangement uses TRBV20-1 and TRBJ2-7; 11 nucleotides match TRBD2. The CDR3 length is 17 residues. J was trimmed by 2 bases and V by 3 bases; bases with no gene match: 12. CDR1 and CDR2 from the germline V gene are DFQATT and SNEGSKA (reference sequence).

This clonotype was counted ten times or more. The chain recombines TRBV27 with TRBJ2-7; D unresolved. The V gene lost 6 bases and the J gene lost 1 base, with 10 bases spanning the gap. CDR1 MNHEY and CDR2 SMNVEV come from the germline V gene (reference sequence). The length of the CDR3 is 13 residues. The CDR3 is CASRVQVSYEQYF. The CDR3, as DNA: TGTGCCAGCAGGGTGCAAGTATCCTACGAGCAGTACTTC.

This clonotype was found many times. J is TRBJ2-7 and V is TRBV19; D is unclear. Trimming took 10 bases from V and 4 from J, leaving 20 bases between them. The CDR3 is 14 amino acids. Looked up from germline, CDR1 is LNHDA and CDR2 is SQIVND (reference sequence). The CDR3 region is CATTEDPSGYEQYF. Here the CDR3 DNA reads TGTGCCACCACAGAGGACCCTTCTGGATACGAGCAGTACTTC.

This clonotype appeared many times. CDR3 nucleotides: TGTGCCAGCAGTGAAATTAGCCGGTACTCCTACGAGCAGTACTTC. Amino acids: CASSEISRYSYEQYF. This chain connects TRBV2 to TRBJ2-7; D is ambiguous. V dropped 2 bases and J dropped 0 bases, with 11 bases sitting between them. Per germline, CDR1 SNHLY and CDR2 FYNNEI. The CDR3 extends over 15 amino acids.

This clonotype showed up many times. This chain joins TRBV19 and TRBJ2-5; D not resolved. V was trimmed by 2 bases and J by 5 bases, leaving 12 bases between them. This CDR3 comprises 14 residues. Germline assignment: CDR1 LNHDA and CDR2 SQIVND (reference sequence). DNA for the CDR3: TGTGCCAGTAGTATAAGCGTGATTTCTGAGACCCAGTACTTC. Translated, it gives CASSISVISETQYF.

This clonotype was seen ten or more times. The chain links TRBV4-3 to TRBJ1-2, with a possible D match to TRBD1 (5 bases). Germline assignment: CDR1 LGHNA and CDR2 YSLEER. The CDR3 covers 15 residues. The germline V and J ends were trimmed by 5 bases and 2 bases, with 15 bases remaining between them. The CDR3 sequence: CASSGGGGLNYGYTF. CDR3 DNA: TGCGCCAGCAGCGGGGGGGGAGGATTGAACTATGGCTACACCTTC.

In this sample, this clonotype turned up many times. The V and J genes are TRBV28 and TRBJ2-5, with D perhaps TRBD2 (5 bases). Germline V lookup: CDR1 MDHEN, CDR2 SYDVKM. The CDR3 is made up of 14 amino acids. The ends were cut back, 8 bases at V and 1 base at J, with 14 bases in the middle. CDR3 protein: CASLSGTPQETQYF. The CDR3 nucleotides read TGTGCCAGCTTGAGCGGAACCCCCCAAGAGACCCAGTACTTC.

In its sample, this clonotype was seen many times. The chain couples TRBV20-1 to TRBJ2-5; TRBD2 aligns across 10 bases. Trimming took 0 bases from V and 5 from J; bases not matched to a gene: 9. The CDR3 is 16 amino acids. CDR1 and CDR2 from the germline V gene are DFQATT and SNEGSKA (reference sequence). CDR3 nucleotides: TGCAGTGCTAGAGATTCCCTAGCGGGAGACTGGGAGACCCAGTACTTC. It is translated as CSARDSLAGDWETQYF.

The chain has TRBV12-3 or TRBV12-4 and TRBJ2-5, with D possibly being TRBD1 or TRBD2 (5 bases each). This CDR3 is 15 amino acids long. Between the trimmed V and J ends, which lost 2 bases and 4 bases, there was a span of 14 bases. The CDR3 reads CASSLKGAGSETQYF. Written as DNA, the CDR3 is TGTGCCAGCAGTTTAAAGGGAGCAGGGTCAGAGACCCAGTACTTC.

The CDR3 spells CASSRGQGLVSPLHF. The CDR3 bases are TGTGCCAGCAGCCGTGGACAGGGGTTGGTTTCACCCCTCCACTTT. The V gene is TRBV12-3 or TRBV12-4, the J gene TRBJ1-6; 9 bases agree with TRBD1. The J segment lost 9 bases and the V segment lost 6 bases, leaving 9 bases of the junction unmatched. This CDR3 spans 15 amino acids.